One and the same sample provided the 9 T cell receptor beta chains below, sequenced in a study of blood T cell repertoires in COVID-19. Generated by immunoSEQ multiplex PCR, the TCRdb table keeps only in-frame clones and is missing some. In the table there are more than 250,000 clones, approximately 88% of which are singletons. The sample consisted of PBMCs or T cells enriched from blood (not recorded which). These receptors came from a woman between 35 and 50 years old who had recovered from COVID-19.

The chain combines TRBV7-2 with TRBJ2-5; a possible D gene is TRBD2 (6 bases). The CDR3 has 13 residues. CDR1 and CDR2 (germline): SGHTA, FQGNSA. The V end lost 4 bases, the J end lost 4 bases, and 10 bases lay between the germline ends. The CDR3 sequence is CASSSVGGETQYF. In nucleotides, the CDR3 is TGTGCCAGCAGCTCAGTGGGGGGAGAGACCCAGTACTTC. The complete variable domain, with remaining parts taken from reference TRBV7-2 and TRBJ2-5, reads GAGVSQSPSNKVTEKGKDVELRCDPISGHTALYWYRQSLGQGLEFLIYFQGNSAPDKSGLPSDRFSAERTGGSVSTLTIQRTQQEDSAVYLCASSSVGGETQYFGPGTRLLVL.

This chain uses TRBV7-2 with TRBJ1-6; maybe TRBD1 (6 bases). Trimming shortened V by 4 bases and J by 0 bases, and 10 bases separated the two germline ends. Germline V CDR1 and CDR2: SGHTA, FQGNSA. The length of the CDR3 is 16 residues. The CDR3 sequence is CASSWIQGSYNSPLHF. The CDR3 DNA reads TGTGCCAGCAGCTGGATACAGGGCTCCTATAATTCACCCCTCCACTTT. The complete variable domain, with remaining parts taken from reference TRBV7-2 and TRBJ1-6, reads GAGVSQSPSNKVTEKGKDVELRCDPISGHTALYWYRQSLGQGLEFLIYFQGNSAPDKSGLPSDRFSAERTGGSVSTLTIQRTQQEDSAVYLCASSWIQGSYNSPLHFGNGTRLTVT.

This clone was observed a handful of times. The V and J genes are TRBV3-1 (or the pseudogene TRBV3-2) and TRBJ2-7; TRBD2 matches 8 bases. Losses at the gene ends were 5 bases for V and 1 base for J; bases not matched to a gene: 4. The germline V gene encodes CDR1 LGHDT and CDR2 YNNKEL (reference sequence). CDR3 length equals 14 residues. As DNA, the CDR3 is TGTGCCAGCAGCGCACTAGCGGCATCCTACGAGCAGTACTTC. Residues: CASSALAASYEQYF.

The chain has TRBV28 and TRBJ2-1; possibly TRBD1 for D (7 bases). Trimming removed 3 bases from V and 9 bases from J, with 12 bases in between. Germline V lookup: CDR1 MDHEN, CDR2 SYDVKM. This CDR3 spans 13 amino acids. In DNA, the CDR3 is TGTGCCAGCAGTTTCAGGGGGGTCGGTGAGCAGTTCTTC. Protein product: CASSFRGVGEQFF.

The CDR3 loop reads CASSAPGTGYGYTF. The CDR3 nucleotides are TGTGCCAGTAGTGCCCCCGGGACAGGGTATGGCTACACCTTC. This chain joins TRBV19 and TRBJ1-2, with TRBD1 matching over 9 bases. The CDR3 sequence is 14 residues long. From germline, CDR1 is LNHDA and CDR2 SQIVND (reference sequence). V trimming: 5 bases; J trimming: 5 bases; junction bases outside the gene matches: 6.

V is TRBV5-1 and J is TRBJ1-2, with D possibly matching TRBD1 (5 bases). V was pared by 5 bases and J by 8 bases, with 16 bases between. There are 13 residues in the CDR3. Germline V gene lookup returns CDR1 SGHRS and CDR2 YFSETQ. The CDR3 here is CASRGGTSKGYTF. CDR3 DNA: TGCGCCAGCAGGGGAGGGACGTCGAAGGGCTACACCTTC.

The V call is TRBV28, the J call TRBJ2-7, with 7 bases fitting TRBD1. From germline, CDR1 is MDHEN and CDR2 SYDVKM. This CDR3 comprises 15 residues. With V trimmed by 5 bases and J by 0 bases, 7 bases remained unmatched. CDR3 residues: CASSTSGTDSYEQYF. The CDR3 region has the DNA TGTGCCAGCAGTACTTCCGGGACAGACTCCTACGAGCAGTACTTC.

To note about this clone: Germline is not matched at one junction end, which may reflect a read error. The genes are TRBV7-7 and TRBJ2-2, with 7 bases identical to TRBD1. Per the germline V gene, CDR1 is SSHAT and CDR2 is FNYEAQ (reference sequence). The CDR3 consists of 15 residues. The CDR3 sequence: CASSLDDRVSGELFF. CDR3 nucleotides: TGTGCTAGCAGCTTAGACGACAGGGTCTCCGGGGAGCTGTTTTTT.

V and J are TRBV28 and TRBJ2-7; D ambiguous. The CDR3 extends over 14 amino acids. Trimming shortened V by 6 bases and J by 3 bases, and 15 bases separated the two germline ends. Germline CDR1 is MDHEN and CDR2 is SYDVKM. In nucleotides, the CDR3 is TGTGCCAGCAGATCTCGATCGGGTAGCTACGAGCAGTACTTC. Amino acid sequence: CASRSRSGSYEQYF.